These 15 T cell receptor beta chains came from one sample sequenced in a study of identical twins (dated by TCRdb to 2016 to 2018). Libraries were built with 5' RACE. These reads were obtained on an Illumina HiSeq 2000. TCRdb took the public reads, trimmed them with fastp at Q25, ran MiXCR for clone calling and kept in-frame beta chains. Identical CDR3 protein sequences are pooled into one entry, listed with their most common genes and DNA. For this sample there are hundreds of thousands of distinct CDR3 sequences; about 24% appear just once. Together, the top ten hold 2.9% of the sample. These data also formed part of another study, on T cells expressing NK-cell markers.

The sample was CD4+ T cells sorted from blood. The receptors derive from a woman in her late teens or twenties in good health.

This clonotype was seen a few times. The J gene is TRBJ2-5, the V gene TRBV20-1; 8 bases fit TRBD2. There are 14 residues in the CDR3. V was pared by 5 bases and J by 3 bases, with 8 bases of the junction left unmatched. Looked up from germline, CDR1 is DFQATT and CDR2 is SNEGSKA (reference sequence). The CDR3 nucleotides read TGCAGTGCTCGGCAAGCGGGAGCGAAAGAGACCCAGTACTTC. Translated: CSARQAGAKETQYF.

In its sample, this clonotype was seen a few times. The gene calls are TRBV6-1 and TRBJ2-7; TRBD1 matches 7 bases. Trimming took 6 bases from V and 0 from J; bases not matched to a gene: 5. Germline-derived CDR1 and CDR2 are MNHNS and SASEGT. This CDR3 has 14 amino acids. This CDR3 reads CASSRDRASYEQYF. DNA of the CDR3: TGTGCCAGCAGCCGCGACAGGGCCTCCTACGAGCAGTACTTC.

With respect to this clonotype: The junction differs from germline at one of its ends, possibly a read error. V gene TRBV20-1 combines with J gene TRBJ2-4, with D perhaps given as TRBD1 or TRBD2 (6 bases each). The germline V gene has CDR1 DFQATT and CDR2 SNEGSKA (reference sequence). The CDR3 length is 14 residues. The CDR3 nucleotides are TGCAGTGCGCGCTCGGGGGCTAGTGGGTCGTCTATGGACTTC. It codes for CSARSGASGSSMDF.

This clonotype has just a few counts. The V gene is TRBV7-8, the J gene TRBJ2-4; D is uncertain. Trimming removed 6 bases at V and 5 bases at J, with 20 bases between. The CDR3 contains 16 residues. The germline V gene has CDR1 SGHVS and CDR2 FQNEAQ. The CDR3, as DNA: TGTGCCAGCAGTCTGGCCTTTTGGGGTGGAGAAAACATTCAGTACTTC. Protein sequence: CASSLAFWGGENIQYF.

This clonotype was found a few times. In DNA, the CDR3 is TGCGCCAGCAGCCAAGGCTGGACGGACTCCTATGGCTACACCTTC. Protein sequence: CASSQGWTDSYGYTF. V and J are TRBV4-1 and TRBJ1-2, with unresolved D. V was clipped by 1 base and J by 4 bases, with 13 bases between them. Germline loops: CDR1 MGHRA, CDR2 YSYEKL. CDR3 length: 15 amino acids.

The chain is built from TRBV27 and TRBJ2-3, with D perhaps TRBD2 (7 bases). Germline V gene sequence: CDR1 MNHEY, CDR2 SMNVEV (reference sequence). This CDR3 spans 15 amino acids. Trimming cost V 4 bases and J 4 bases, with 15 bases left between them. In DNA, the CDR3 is TGTGCCAGCAGTTCGCAGGGGAGGGGCTCAGATACGCAGTATTTT. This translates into CASSSQGRGSDTQYF.

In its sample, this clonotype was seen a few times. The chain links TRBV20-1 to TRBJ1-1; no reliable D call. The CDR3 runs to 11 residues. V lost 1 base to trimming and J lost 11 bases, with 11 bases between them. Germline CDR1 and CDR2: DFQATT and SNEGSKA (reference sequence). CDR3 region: CSARVGFGAFF. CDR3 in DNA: TGCAGTGCTAGAGTTGGGTTCGGCGCTTTCTTT.

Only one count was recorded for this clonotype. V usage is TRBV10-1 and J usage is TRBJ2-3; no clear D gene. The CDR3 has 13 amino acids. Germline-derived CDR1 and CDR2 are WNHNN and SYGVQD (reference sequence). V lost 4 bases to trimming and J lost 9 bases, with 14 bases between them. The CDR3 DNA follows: TGCGCCAGCAGTGGGAGCCCGGCTGAGACGCAGTATTTT. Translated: CASSGSPAETQYF.

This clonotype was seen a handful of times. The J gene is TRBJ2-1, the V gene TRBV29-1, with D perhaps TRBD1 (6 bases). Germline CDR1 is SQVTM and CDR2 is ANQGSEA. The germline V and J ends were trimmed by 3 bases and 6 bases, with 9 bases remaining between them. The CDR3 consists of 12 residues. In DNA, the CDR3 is TGCAGCGTTGAGGGACATATCAATGAGCAGTTCTTC. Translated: CSVEGHINEQFF.

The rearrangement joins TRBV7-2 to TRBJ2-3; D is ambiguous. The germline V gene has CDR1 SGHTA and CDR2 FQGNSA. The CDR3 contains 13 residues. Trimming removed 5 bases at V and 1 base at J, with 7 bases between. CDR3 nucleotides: TGTGCCAGCAGCCACAGCCGCACAGATACGCAGTATTTT. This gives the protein CASSHSRTDTQYF.

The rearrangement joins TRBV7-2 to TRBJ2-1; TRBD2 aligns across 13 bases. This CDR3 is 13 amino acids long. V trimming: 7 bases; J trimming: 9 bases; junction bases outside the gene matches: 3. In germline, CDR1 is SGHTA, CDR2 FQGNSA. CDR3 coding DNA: TGTGCCAGCACGACTAGCGGGAGGACTGAGCAGTTCTTC. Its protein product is CASTTSGRTEQFF.

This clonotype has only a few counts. CDR3 nucleotides: TGTGCCAGCAGCTCGGACAGGGGGCTTGACTACACCTTC. Protein sequence: CASSSDRGLDYTF. This chain links TRBV12-3 or TRBV12-4 with TRBJ1-2; 11 bases match TRBD1. The CDR3 contains 13 residues. The V and J ends lost 6 bases and 10 bases, in that order; junction bases with no gene match: 7.

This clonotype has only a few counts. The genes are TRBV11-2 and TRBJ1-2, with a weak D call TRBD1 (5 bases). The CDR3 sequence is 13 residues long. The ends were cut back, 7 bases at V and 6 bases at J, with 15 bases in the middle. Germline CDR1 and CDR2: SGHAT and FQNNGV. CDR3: CASKPTGPHGYTF. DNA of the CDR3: TGTGCCAGCAAACCAACAGGTCCGCATGGCTACACCTTC.

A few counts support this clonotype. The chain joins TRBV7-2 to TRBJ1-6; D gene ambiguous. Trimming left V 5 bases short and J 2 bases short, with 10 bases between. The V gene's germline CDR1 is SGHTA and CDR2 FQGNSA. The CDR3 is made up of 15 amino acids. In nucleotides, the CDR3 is TGTGCCAGCAGCCCCCGGGAGCCCTATAATTCACCCCTCCACTTT. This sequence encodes CASSPREPYNSPLHF. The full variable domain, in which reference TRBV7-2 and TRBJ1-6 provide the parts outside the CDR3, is GAGVSQSPSNKVTEKGKDVELRCDPISGHTALYWYRQSLGQGLEFLIYFQGNSAPDKSGLPSDRFSAERTGGSVSTLTIQRTQQEDSAVYLCASSPREPYNSPLHFGNGTRLTVT.

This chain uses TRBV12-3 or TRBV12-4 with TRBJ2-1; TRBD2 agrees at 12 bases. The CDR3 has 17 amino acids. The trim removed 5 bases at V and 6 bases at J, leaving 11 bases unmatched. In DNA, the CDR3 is TGTGCCAGCAGTCCCCGTCGGACTAGCGGGGTCGGCAATGAGCAGTTCTTC. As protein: CASSPRRTSGVGNEQFF.